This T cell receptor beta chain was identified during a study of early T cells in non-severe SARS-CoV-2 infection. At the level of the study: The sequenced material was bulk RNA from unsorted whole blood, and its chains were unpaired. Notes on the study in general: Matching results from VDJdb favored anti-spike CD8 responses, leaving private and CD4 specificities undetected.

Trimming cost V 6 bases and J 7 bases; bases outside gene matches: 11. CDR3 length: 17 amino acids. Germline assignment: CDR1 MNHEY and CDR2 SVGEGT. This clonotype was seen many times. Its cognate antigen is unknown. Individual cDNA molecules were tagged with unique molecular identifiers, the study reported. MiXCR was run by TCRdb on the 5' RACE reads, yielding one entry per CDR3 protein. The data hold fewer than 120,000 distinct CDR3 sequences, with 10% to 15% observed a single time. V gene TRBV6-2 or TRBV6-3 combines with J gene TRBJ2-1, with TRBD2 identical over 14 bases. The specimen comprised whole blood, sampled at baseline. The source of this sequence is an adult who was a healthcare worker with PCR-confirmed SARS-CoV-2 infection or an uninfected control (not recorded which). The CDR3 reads CASSRSSGTSGRNEQFF. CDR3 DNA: TGTGCCAGCAGCCGATCGTCCGGGACTAGCGGGAGAAATGAGCAGTTCTTC.